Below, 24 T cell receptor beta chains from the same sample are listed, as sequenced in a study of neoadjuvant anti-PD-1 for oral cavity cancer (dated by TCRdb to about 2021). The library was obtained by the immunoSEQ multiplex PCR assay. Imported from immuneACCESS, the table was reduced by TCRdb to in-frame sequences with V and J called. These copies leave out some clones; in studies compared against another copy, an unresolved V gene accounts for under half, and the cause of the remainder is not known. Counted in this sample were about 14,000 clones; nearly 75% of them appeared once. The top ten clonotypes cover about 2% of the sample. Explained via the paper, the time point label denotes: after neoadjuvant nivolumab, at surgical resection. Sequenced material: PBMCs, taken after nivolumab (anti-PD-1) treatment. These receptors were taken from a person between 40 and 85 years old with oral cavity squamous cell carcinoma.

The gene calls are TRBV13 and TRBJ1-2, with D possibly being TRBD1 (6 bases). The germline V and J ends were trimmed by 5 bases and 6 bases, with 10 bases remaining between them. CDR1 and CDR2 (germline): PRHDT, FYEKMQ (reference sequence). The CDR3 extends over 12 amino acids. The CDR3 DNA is TGTGCCAGCAGCAACCGACAGGATGGCTACACCTTC. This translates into CASSNRQDGYTF.

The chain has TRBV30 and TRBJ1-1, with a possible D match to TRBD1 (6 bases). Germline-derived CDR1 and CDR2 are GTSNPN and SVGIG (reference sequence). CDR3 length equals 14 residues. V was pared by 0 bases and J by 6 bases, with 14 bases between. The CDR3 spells CAWSVGGTRAEAFF. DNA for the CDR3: TGTGCCTGGAGTGTAGGGGGGACAAGGGCTGAAGCTTTCTTT.

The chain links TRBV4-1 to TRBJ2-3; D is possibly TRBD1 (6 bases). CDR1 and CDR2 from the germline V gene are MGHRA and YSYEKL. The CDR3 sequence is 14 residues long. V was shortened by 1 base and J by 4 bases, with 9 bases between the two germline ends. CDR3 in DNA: TGCGCCAGCAGCCAAGTTTACAGGGCAGATACGCAGTATTTT. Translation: CASSQVYRADTQYF.

The DNA of the CDR3 is TGCGCCAGCAGCAGAGGGACAGATAATTCACCCCTCCACTTT. Translating it yields CASSRGTDNSPLHF. The chain uses TRBV4-1 and TRBJ1-6; TRBD1 agrees at 7 bases. The CDR3 length is 14 residues. Germline loops: CDR1 MGHRA, CDR2 YSYEKL. V trimming: 5 bases; J trimming: 5 bases; junction bases outside the gene matches: 3.

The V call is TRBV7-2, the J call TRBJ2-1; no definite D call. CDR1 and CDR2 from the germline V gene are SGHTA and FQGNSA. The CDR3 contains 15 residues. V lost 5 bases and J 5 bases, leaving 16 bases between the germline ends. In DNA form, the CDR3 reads TGTGCCAGCAGCGGCGTACCCCGGCGCAACAATGAGCAGTTCTTC. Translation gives CASSGVPRRNNEQFF.

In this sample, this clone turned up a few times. CDR3 amino acids: CASSPLTGLGSPLHF. CDR3 bases: TGTGCCAGCTCACCATTAACAGGGTTGGGTTCACCCCTCCACTTT. This rearrangement joins TRBV18 to TRBJ1-6, with D possibly TRBD1 on 6 matching bases. This CDR3 region has 15 residues. V was shortened by 2 bases and J by 9 bases, with 14 bases between the two germline ends. Germline V gene sequence: CDR1 KGHSH, CDR2 LQKENI.

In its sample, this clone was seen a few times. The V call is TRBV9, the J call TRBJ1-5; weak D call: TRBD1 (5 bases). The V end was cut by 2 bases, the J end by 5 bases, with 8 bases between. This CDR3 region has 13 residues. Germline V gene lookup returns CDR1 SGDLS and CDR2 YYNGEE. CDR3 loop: CASSVRGDQPQHF. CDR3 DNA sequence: TGTGCCAGCAGCGTGAGAGGGGATCAGCCCCAGCATTTT.

In nucleotides, the CDR3 is TGTGCCAGCAGCCCCCTGCGGGCTAGCGGGGGCCCCAGATACTTC. Its translation is CASSPLRASGGPRYF. This chain joins TRBV7-2 and TRBJ2-5; 10 bases agree with TRBD2. The CDR3 has 15 residues. Trimming cost V 5 bases and J 14 bases; bases outside gene matches: 17. Germline values: CDR1 SGHTA, CDR2 FQGNSA. Full variable domain (outside the CDR3, taken from reference TRBV7-2 and TRBJ2-5): GAGVSQSPSNKVTEKGKDVELRCDPISGHTALYWYRQSLGQGLEFLIYFQGNSAPDKSGLPSDRFSAERTGGSVSTLTIQRTQQEDSAVYLCASSPLRASGGPRYFGPGTRLLVL.

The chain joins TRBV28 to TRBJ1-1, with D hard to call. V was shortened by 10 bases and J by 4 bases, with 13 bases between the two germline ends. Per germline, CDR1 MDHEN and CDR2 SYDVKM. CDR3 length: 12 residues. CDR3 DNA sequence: TGTGCCACCAGGCCGAGGAGCACTGAAGCTTTCTTT. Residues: CATRPRSTEAFF.

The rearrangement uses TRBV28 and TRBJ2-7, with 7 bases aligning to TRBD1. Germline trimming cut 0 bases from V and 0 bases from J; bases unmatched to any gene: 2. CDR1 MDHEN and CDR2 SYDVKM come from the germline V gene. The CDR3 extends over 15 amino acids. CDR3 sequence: CASSLWDRTSYEQYF. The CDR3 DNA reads TGTGCCAGCAGTTTATGGGACAGGACCTCCTACGAGCAGTACTTC. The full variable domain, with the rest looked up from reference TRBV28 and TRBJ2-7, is DVKVTQSSRYLVKRTGEKVFLECVQDMDHENMFWYRQDPGLGLRLIYFSYDVKMKEKGDIPEGYSVSREKKERFSLILESASTNQTSMYLCASSLWDRTSYEQYFGPGTRLTVT.

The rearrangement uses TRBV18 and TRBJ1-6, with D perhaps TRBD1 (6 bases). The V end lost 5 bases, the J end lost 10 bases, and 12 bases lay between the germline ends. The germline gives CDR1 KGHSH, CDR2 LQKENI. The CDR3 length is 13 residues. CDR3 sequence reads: CASSSAGDSPLHF. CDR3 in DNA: TGTGCCAGCTCATCAGCAGGGGACTCACCCCTCCACTTT.

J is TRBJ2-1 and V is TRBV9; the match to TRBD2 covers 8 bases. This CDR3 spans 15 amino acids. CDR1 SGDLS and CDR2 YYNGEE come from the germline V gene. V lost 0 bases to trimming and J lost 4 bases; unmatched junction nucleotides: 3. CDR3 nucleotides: TGTGCCAGCAGCGTAGCGGGAGGGCCGTACAATGAGCAGTTCTTC. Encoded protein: CASSVAGGPYNEQFF. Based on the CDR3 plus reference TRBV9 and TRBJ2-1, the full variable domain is DSGVTQTPKHLITATGQRVTLRCSPRSGDLSVYWYQQSLDQGLQFLIQYYNGEERAKGNILERFSAQQFPDLHSELNLSSLELGDSALYFCASSVAGGPYNEQFFGPGTRLTVL.

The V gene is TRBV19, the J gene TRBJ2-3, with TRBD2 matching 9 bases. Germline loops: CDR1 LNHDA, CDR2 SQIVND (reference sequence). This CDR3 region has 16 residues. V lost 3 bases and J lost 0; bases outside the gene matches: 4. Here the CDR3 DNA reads TGTGCCAGTAGTATGACTAGCGGACATAGCACAGATACGCAGTATTTT. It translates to CASSMTSGHSTDTQYF.

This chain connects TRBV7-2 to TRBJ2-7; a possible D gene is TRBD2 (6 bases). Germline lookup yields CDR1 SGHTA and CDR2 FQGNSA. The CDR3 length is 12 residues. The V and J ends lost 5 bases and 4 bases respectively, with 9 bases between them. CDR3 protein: CASSQAGYEQYF. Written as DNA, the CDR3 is TGTGCCAGCAGCCAAGCGGGTTACGAGCAGTACTTC. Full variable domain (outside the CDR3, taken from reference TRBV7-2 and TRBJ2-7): GAGVSQSPSNKVTEKGKDVELRCDPISGHTALYWYRQSLGQGLEFLIYFQGNSAPDKSGLPSDRFSAERTGGSVSTLTIQRTQQEDSAVYLCASSQAGYEQYFGPGTRLTVT.

CDR3 sequence (DNA): TGTGCCAGCAGTCCAGGGGCGGTTGGCAATCAGCCCCAGCATTTT. This sequence encodes CASSPGAVGNQPQHF. This rearrangement joins TRBV6-1 to TRBJ1-5; tentatively, D is TRBD1 (6 bases). V lost 5 bases and J 2 bases, leaving 13 bases between the germline ends. The CDR3 has 15 residues. Germline V CDR1 and CDR2: MNHNS, SASEGT.

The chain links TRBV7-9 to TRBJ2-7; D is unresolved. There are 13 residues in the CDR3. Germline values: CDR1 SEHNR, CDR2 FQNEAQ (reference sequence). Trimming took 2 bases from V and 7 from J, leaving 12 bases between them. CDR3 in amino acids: CASSLLSDGEQYF. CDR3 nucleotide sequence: TGTGCCAGCAGCTTATTGAGCGATGGGGAGCAGTACTTC. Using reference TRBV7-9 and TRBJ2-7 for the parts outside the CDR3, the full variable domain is DTGVSQNPRHKITKRGQNVTFRCDPISEHNRLYWYRQTLGQGPEFLTYFQNEAQLEKSRLLSDRFSAERPKGSFSTLEIQRTEQGDSAMYLCASSLLSDGEQYFGPGTRLTVT.

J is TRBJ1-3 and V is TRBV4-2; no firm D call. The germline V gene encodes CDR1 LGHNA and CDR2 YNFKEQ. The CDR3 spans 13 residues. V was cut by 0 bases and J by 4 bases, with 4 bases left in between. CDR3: CASSQESGNTIYF. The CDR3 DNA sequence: TGTGCCAGCAGCCAAGAGTCCGGAAACACCATATATTTT.

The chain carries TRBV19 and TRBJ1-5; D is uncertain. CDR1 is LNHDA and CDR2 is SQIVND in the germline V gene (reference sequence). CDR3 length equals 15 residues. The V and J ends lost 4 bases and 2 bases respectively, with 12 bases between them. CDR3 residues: CASSTGPWGNQPQHF. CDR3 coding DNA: TGTGCCAGTAGTACCGGACCGTGGGGCAATCAGCCCCAGCATTTT.

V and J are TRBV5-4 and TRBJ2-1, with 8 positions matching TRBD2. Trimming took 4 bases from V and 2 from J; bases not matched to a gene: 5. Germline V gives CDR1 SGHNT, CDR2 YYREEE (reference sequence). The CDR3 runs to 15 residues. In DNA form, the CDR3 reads TGTGCCAGCAGCGTCAGCGGGGGACCCTACAATGAGCAGTTCTTC. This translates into CASSVSGGPYNEQFF.

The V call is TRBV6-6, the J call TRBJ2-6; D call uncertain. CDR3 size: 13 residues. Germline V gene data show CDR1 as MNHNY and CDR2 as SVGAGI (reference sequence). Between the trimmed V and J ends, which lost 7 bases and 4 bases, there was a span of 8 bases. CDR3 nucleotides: TGTGCCAGCACCGTATCCGGGGCCAACGTCCTGACTTTC. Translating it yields CASTVSGANVLTF.

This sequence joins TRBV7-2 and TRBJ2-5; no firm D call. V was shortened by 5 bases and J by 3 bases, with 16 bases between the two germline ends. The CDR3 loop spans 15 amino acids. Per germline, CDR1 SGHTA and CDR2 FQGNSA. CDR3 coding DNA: TGTGCCAGCAGCCCGAGTGACCCATTTAAAGAGACCCAGTACTTC. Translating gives CASSPSDPFKETQYF. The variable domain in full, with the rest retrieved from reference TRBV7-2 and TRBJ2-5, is GAGVSQSPSNKVTEKGKDVELRCDPISGHTALYWYRQSLGQGLEFLIYFQGNSAPDKSGLPSDRFSAERTGGSVSTLTIQRTQQEDSAVYLCASSPSDPFKETQYFGPGTRLLVL.

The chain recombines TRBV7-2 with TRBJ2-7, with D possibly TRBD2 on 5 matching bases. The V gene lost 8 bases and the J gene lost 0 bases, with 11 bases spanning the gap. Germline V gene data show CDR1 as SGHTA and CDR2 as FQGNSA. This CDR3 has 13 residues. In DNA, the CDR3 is TGTGCCAGCGCTGCACTAGGCTCCTACGAGCAGTACTTC. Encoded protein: CASAALGSYEQYF.

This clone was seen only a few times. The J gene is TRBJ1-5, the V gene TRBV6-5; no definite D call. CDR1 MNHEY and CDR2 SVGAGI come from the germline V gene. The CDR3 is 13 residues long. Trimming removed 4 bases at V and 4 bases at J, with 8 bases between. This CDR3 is CASSSQRNQPQHF. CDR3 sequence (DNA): TGTGCCAGCAGTTCGCAGAGGAATCAGCCCCAGCATTTT.

CDR3: CASSLRGSKNIQYF. DNA for the CDR3: TGTGCCAGCAGTTTGAGGGGCTCTAAAAACATTCAGTACTTC. The chain is built from TRBV27 and TRBJ2-4, with D perhaps being TRBD1 or TRBD2 (5 bases each). Germline V gene data show CDR1 as MNHEY and CDR2 as SMNVEV (reference sequence). The CDR3 spans 14 residues. V was shortened by 3 bases and J by 4 bases, with 10 bases between the two germline ends.